One and the same sample provided the 7 T cell receptor beta chains below, sequenced in a study of T-cell reconstitution after alpha-beta-depleted transplantation in children. A TCRbeta library incorporating unique molecular identifiers was prepared. Via MiXCR, TCRdb re-called the PCR reads, giving one row per CDR3 protein. The table includes about 980,000 distinct CDR3 sequences, about 26% detected once. The material was PBMCs, mostly from graft donor cells, obtained 360 days after TCRalphabeta/CD19-depleted stem cell transplant. Every receptor here comes from a boy under two years old who had a stem cell transplant for SCID, so the T cells may come from the graft donor.

The rearrangement links TRBV20-1 to TRBJ2-3, with a weak D call TRBD2 (6 bases). The ends were cut back, 3 bases at V and 2 bases at J, with 18 bases in the middle. Germline lookup yields CDR1 DFQATT and CDR2 SNEGSKA (reference sequence). This CDR3 comprises 16 residues. The CDR3, as DNA: TGCAGTGCTAGTGCGGGGAGCGCACATCCCACAGATACGCAGTATTTT. Encoded protein: CSASAGSAHPTDTQYF.

The rearrangement uses TRBV9 and TRBJ2-1; the D gene is possibly TRBD1 (6 bases). This CDR3 is built from 16 residues. V was trimmed by 4 bases and J by 8 bases, leaving 22 bases between them. Germline-derived CDR1 and CDR2 are SGDLS and YYNGEE. The CDR3 sequence: CASSPRKGGSYHEQFF. CDR3 coding DNA: TGTGCCAGCAGCCCAAGGAAAGGGGGTTCGTACCATGAGCAGTTCTTC.

This clonotype has just a few counts. V usage is TRBV4-1 and J usage is TRBJ2-2, with a weak D call TRBD1 (6 bases). Trimming shortened V by 3 bases and J by 2 bases, and 10 bases separated the two germline ends. This CDR3 contains 15 residues. Germline CDR1 is MGHRA and CDR2 is YSYEKL. CDR3 DNA: TGCGCCAGCAGCCAGACAGGTTCCAACACCGGGGAGCTGTTTTTT. Its translation: CASSQTGSNTGELFF.

This clonotype has just a few counts. V gene TRBV25-1 combines with J gene TRBJ2-7, with 7 nucleotides matching TRBD1. V trimming: 8 bases; J trimming: 5 bases; junction bases outside the gene matches: 12. Germline loops: CDR1 MGHDK, CDR2 SYGVNS. The CDR3 extends over 14 amino acids. CDR3 amino acids: CASSPAQGKDEQYF. The CDR3 coding sequence is TGTGCCAGCTCCCCGGCACAGGGGAAGGACGAGCAGTACTTC.

The chain combines TRBV12-3 or TRBV12-4 with TRBJ2-7; TRBD1 aligns across 9 bases. J was trimmed by 1 base and V by 7 bases; bases with no gene match: 2. The CDR3 is 13 amino acids. This CDR3 reads CASKTGGSYEQYF. CDR3 DNA sequence: TGTGCCAGCAAGACAGGGGGATCCTACGAGCAGTACTTC.

V usage is TRBV3-1 and J usage is TRBJ2-5; the match to TRBD1 covers 8 bases. V was clipped by 4 bases and J by 5 bases; unmatched bases: 9. CDR1 and CDR2 (germline): LGHDT, YNNKEL (reference sequence). The CDR3 length is 15 residues. The CDR3 sequence is CASSRPGQVPETQYF. CDR3 DNA: TGTGCCAGCAGCCGACCGGGACAGGTACCTGAGACCCAGTACTTC.

The chain combines TRBV12-3 or TRBV12-4 with TRBJ2-2, with 8 bases fitting TRBD1. The CDR3 length is 15 residues. The junction had 6 bases not matched to a gene; V was cut back by 6 bases and J by 3 bases. This chain's CDR3 is CASSVGQAYTGELFF. CDR3 DNA: TGTGCCAGCAGCGTGGGACAGGCTTACACCGGGGAGCTGTTTTTT.